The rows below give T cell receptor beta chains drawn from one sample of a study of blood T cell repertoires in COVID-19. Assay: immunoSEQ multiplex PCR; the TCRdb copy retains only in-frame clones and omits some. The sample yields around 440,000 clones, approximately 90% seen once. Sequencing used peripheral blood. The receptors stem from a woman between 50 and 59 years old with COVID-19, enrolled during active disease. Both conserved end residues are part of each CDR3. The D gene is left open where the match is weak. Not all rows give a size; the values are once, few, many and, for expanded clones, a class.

cdr3_aa: CAWSVPTGGLRPQHF; cdr3_nt: TGTGCCTGGAGTGTACCGACAGGGGGCTTACGGCCCCAGCATTTT; clone_size: NA; v_call: TRBV30; cdr3_length: 15; j_call: TRBJ1-5; d_call: TRBD1
cdr3_aa: CASSPHRGTTYEQYF; cdr3_nt: TGTGCCAGCAGTCCCCACAGGGGTACCACCTACGAGCAGTACTTC; clone_size: NA; v_call: TRBV6-5; cdr3_length: 15; j_call: TRBJ2-7; d_call: TRBD1
cdr3_aa: CASSFRGNEQFF; cdr3_nt: TGTGCCAGTAGTTTCAGGGGAAATGAGCAGTTCTTC; clone_size: NA; v_call: TRBV19; cdr3_length: 12; j_call: TRBJ2-1; d_call: NA
cdr3_aa: CASSFQGGGTDTQYF; cdr3_nt: TGCGCCAGCAGCTTCCAGGGGGGAGGCACAGATACGCAGTATTTT; clone_size: NA; v_call: TRBV5-1; cdr3_length: 15; j_call: TRBJ2-3; d_call: NA
cdr3_aa: CAWRGTASHYTF; cdr3_nt: TGTGCCTGGAGAGGTACGGCTAGTCACTACACCTTC; clone_size: NA; v_call: TRBV30; cdr3_length: 12; j_call: TRBJ1-2; d_call: NA
cdr3_aa: CASSSTSGPTYEQYF; cdr3_nt: TGTGCCAGCAGCTCGACTAGCGGGCCGACCTACGAGCAGTACTTC; clone_size: NA; v_call: TRBV7-8; cdr3_length: 15; j_call: TRBJ2-7; d_call: TRBD2
cdr3_aa: CASSEAQGAGGYTF; cdr3_nt: TGTGCCAGCAGTGAAGCCCAGGGGGCTGGTGGCTACACCTTC; clone_size: NA; v_call: TRBV6-1; cdr3_length: 14; j_call: TRBJ1-2; d_call: TRBD1
cdr3_aa: CASSPTGGRGYTF; cdr3_nt: TGTGCCAGCAGTCCAACAGGGGGAAGGGGCTACACCTTC; clone_size: NA; v_call: TRBV27; cdr3_length: 13; j_call: TRBJ1-2; d_call: TRBD1
cdr3_aa: CASSQETGRSYNSPLHF; cdr3_nt: TGCGCCAGCAGCCAAGAAACAGGACGCTCCTATAATTCACCCCTCCACTTT; clone_size: NA; v_call: TRBV4-1; cdr3_length: 17; j_call: TRBJ1-6; d_call: NA
cdr3_aa: CASSQDTGEQFF; cdr3_nt: TGTGCCAGCAGCCAAGACACGGGTGAGCAGTTCTTC; clone_size: NA; v_call: TRBV3-1/TRBV3-2; cdr3_length: 12; j_call: TRBJ2-1; d_call: NA
cdr3_aa: CASSFDRGSGYTF; cdr3_nt: TGTGCCAGCAGTTTCGACAGGGGGTCTGGCTACACCTTC; clone_size: NA; v_call: TRBV27; cdr3_length: 13; j_call: TRBJ1-2; d_call: TRBD1
cdr3_aa: CASSLAGTNHEQYF; cdr3_nt: TGTGCCAGCAGCTTAGCCGGGACTAACCACGAGCAGTACTTC; clone_size: NA; v_call: TRBV7-8; cdr3_length: 14; j_call: TRBJ2-7; d_call: TRBD2
cdr3_aa: CASSQLNRGTKNIQYF; cdr3_nt: TGCGCCAGCAGCCAGCTAAACAGGGGAACCAAAAACATTCAGTACTTC; clone_size: NA; v_call: TRBV4-1; cdr3_length: 16; j_call: TRBJ2-4; d_call: TRBD1
cdr3_aa: CASSELGLAGVHGYGETQYF; cdr3_nt: TGTGCCAGCAGTGAACTAGGGCTAGCGGGGGTTCACGGATACGGAGAGACCCAGTACTTC; clone_size: NA; v_call: TRBV6-1; cdr3_length: 20; j_call: TRBJ2-5; d_call: TRBD2
cdr3_aa: CASSDDRDYGYTF; cdr3_nt: TGCGCCAGCAGTGATGACAGAGACTATGGCTACACCTTC; clone_size: NA; v_call: TRBV10-1; cdr3_length: 13; j_call: TRBJ1-2; d_call: NA
cdr3_aa: CASSSGTTKQETQYF; cdr3_nt: TGCGCCAGCAGCTCGGGGACAACCAAACAAGAGACCCAGTACTTC; clone_size: NA; v_call: TRBV5-1; cdr3_length: 15; j_call: TRBJ2-5; d_call: NA
cdr3_aa: CASSEVRRGPYQPQHF; cdr3_nt: TGTGCCAGCAGTGAAGTGAGGAGGGGGCCCTATCAGCCCCAGCATTTT; clone_size: few; v_call: TRBV6-1; cdr3_length: 16; j_call: TRBJ1-5; d_call: TRBD1
cdr3_aa: CASAGAFTGELFF; cdr3_nt: TGTGCCAGCGCGGGGGCATTCACCGGGGAGCTGTTTTTT; clone_size: NA; v_call: TRBV6-5; cdr3_length: 13; j_call: TRBJ2-2; d_call: NA
cdr3_aa: CASRKPGLAGETQYF; cdr3_nt: TGTGCCAGCAGGAAGCCGGGACTAGCAGGAGAGACCCAGTACTTC; clone_size: NA; v_call: TRBV11-1; cdr3_length: 15; j_call: TRBJ2-5; d_call: TRBD2
cdr3_aa: CASSPPDSSNEKLFF; cdr3_nt: TGTGCCAGCTCACCACCGGACTCAAGCAACGAAAAACTGTTTTTT; clone_size: NA; v_call: TRBV18; cdr3_length: 15; j_call: TRBJ1-4; d_call: NA
cdr3_aa: CASTQPGYGYTF; cdr3_nt: TGCGCCAGCACCCAGCCAGGGTATGGCTACACCTTC; clone_size: NA; v_call: TRBV5-1; cdr3_length: 12; j_call: TRBJ1-2; d_call: NA
cdr3_aa: CASSYDRSTDTQYF; cdr3_nt: TGTGCCAGCAGCTATGACAGAAGCACAGATACGCAGTATTTT; clone_size: NA; v_call: TRBV5-6; cdr3_length: 14; j_call: TRBJ2-3; d_call: NA
cdr3_aa: CAWSVGTGSSYEQYF; cdr3_nt: TGTGCCTGGAGTGTGGGGACAGGATCCTCCTACGAGCAGTACTTC; clone_size: NA; v_call: TRBV30; cdr3_length: 15; j_call: TRBJ2-7; d_call: TRBD1
cdr3_aa: CSALRDSYEQYF; cdr3_nt: TGCAGCGCCTTGCGGGATTCCTACGAGCAGTACTTC; clone_size: NA; v_call: TRBV29-1; cdr3_length: 12; j_call: TRBJ2-7; d_call: NA
cdr3_aa: CASGSEGVQHF; cdr3_nt: TGTGCTAGTGGTTCCGAGGGGGTTCAGCATTTT; clone_size: NA; v_call: TRBV12-5; cdr3_length: 11; j_call: TRBJ1-5; d_call: NA
cdr3_aa: CASSLSRGDTEAFF; cdr3_nt: TGTGCCAGCAGCTTATCTCGCGGGGACACTGAAGCTTTCTTT; clone_size: NA; v_call: TRBV11-1; cdr3_length: 14; j_call: TRBJ1-1; d_call: NA
cdr3_aa: CASSFGRGHEKLFF; cdr3_nt: TGTGCCAGCAGTTTTGGCAGGGGGCATGAAAAACTGTTTTTT; clone_size: NA; v_call: TRBV27; cdr3_length: 14; j_call: TRBJ1-4; d_call: TRBD1
cdr3_aa: CASSFGRDRGSGANVLTF; cdr3_nt: TGCGCCAGCAGCTTCGGCAGGGACAGGGGGTCTGGGGCCAACGTCCTGACTTTC; clone_size: NA; v_call: TRBV5-1; cdr3_length: 18; j_call: TRBJ2-6; d_call: TRBD1
cdr3_aa: CASSLEGRGPDTIYF; cdr3_nt: TGCGCCAGCAGCTTGGAGGGCAGGGGACCGGACACCATATATTTT; clone_size: NA; v_call: TRBV5-1; cdr3_length: 15; j_call: TRBJ1-3; d_call: NA
cdr3_aa: CASSQFAVSNQPQHF; cdr3_nt: TGTGCCAGCAGCCAATTCGCGGTTAGCAATCAGCCCCAGCATTTT; clone_size: NA; v_call: TRBV3-1/TRBV3-2; cdr3_length: 15; j_call: TRBJ1-5; d_call: NA
cdr3_aa: CASSVDGGVNYGYTF; cdr3_nt: TGTGCCAGCAGCGTAGACGGGGGGGTTAACTATGGCTACACCTTC; clone_size: NA; v_call: TRBV9; cdr3_length: 15; j_call: TRBJ1-2; d_call: NA
cdr3_aa: CASSLVASGTDTQYF; cdr3_nt: TGTGCCAGCAGCTTGGTAGCTAGCGGCACAGATACGCAGTATTTT; clone_size: NA; v_call: TRBV7-2; cdr3_length: 15; j_call: TRBJ2-3; d_call: NA
cdr3_aa: CAWGQGGTEAFF; cdr3_nt: TGTGCCTGGGGACAGGGTGGCACTGAAGCTTTCTTT; clone_size: NA; v_call: TRBV30; cdr3_length: 12; j_call: TRBJ1-1; d_call: TRBD1
cdr3_aa: CASSPTGTVGEKLFF; cdr3_nt: TGTGCCAGCAGCCCAACCGGGACAGTCGGCGAAAAACTGTTTTTT; clone_size: NA; v_call: TRBV6-5; cdr3_length: 15; j_call: TRBJ1-4; d_call: TRBD1
cdr3_aa: CASSGGMGQNQPQHF; cdr3_nt: TGTGCCAGCAGCGGGGGGATGGGACAAAATCAGCCCCAGCATTTT; clone_size: NA; v_call: TRBV2; cdr3_length: 15; j_call: TRBJ1-5; d_call: NA
cdr3_aa: CATRPPQGSNQPQHF; cdr3_nt: TGTGCCACCAGGCCCCCCCAGGGTAGCAATCAGCCCCAGCATTTT; clone_size: NA; v_call: TRBV6-5; cdr3_length: 15; j_call: TRBJ1-5; d_call: NA
cdr3_aa: CASSTGRAMNTEAFF; cdr3_nt: TGTGCCAGCAGCACGGGAAGGGCCATGAACACTGAAGCTTTCTTT; clone_size: NA; v_call: TRBV11-3; cdr3_length: 15; j_call: TRBJ1-1; d_call: NA
cdr3_aa: CASGDRAPSTEAFF; cdr3_nt: TGTGCCAGCGGGGACAGGGCTCCCTCCACTGAAGCTTTCTTT; clone_size: NA; v_call: TRBV2; cdr3_length: 14; j_call: TRBJ1-1; d_call: TRBD1
cdr3_aa: CASSVEGMSGANVLTF; cdr3_nt: TGTGCCAGCAGCGTAGAGGGGATGTCTGGGGCCAACGTCCTGACTTTC; clone_size: NA; v_call: TRBV9; cdr3_length: 16; j_call: TRBJ2-6; d_call: NA
cdr3_aa: CASSAQGGYGYTF; cdr3_nt: TGTGCCAGCAGTGCCCAGGGGGGATATGGCTACACCTTC; clone_size: NA; v_call: TRBV28; cdr3_length: 13; j_call: TRBJ1-2; d_call: TRBD1
cdr3_aa: CASSSGLAWETQYF; cdr3_nt: TGTGCCAGCAGCTCCGGACTAGCGTGGGAGACCCAGTACTTC; clone_size: NA; v_call: TRBV7-2; cdr3_length: 14; j_call: TRBJ2-5; d_call: TRBD2
cdr3_aa: CASSLRYGSTDTQYF; cdr3_nt: TGCGCCAGCAGCCTCCGGTACGGTAGCACAGATACGCAGTATTTT; clone_size: NA; v_call: TRBV5-1; cdr3_length: 15; j_call: TRBJ2-3; d_call: NA
cdr3_aa: CASAWGGNTEAFF; cdr3_nt: TGTGCCAGCGCCTGGGGCGGAAACACTGAAGCTTTCTTT; clone_size: NA; v_call: TRBV21-1; cdr3_length: 13; j_call: TRBJ1-1; d_call: NA
cdr3_aa: CASTSGWDEQYF; cdr3_nt: TGTGCCAGCACCTCGGGTTGGGACGAGCAGTACTTC; clone_size: NA; v_call: TRBV7-9; cdr3_length: 12; j_call: TRBJ2-7; d_call: NA
cdr3_aa: CASSPDRGHTDTQYF; cdr3_nt: TGTGCCAGCAGCCCGGACAGGGGTCACACAGATACGCAGTATTTT; clone_size: NA; v_call: TRBV2; cdr3_length: 15; j_call: TRBJ2-3; d_call: TRBD1
cdr3_aa: CASSLAISEKLFF; cdr3_nt: TGCGCCAGCAGCTTGGCAATCTCGGAGAAACTGTTTTTT; clone_size: NA; v_call: TRBV5-1; cdr3_length: 13; j_call: TRBJ1-4; d_call: NA
cdr3_aa: CASSLSGGNTGELFF; cdr3_nt: TGTGCCAGCAGCTTAAGCGGGGGGAACACCGGGGAGCTGTTTTTT; clone_size: NA; v_call: TRBV11-1; cdr3_length: 15; j_call: TRBJ2-2; d_call: TRBD2
cdr3_aa: CASQGTGRGIQYF; cdr3_nt: TGTGCCAGCCAGGGGACAGGGAGAGGCATTCAGTACTTC; clone_size: NA; v_call: TRBV7-9; cdr3_length: 13; j_call: TRBJ2-4; d_call: TRBD1